This T cell receptor (beta chain) was captured by sequencing in a study of cytomegalovirus exposure and HLA in healthy donors. General study points: The classifier reportedly diagnosed cytomegalovirus status with high specificity and sensitivity.

Note on this clone: Its antigen remains unidentified.

CDR3 size: 18 residues. The trim removed 4 bases at V and 5 bases at J, leaving 11 bases unmatched. Looked up from germline, CDR1 is SGHDT and CDR2 is YYEEEE. The assay was immunoSEQ multiplex PCR, and TCRdb's table has in-frame clones only and misses some. Found here are over 200,000 clones, around nine tenths of them singletons; the top ten hold just under 3%. This TCR derives from a woman aged 18-35 years in good health and CMV-seronegative. Sequencing was performed on PBMCs. The J gene is TRBJ2-1, the V gene TRBV5-6, with 14 bases lining up with TRBD2. Here the CDR3 DNA reads TGTGCCAGCAGCCCGGGGACTAGCGGGAGTGGAATCCACAATGAGCAGTTCTTC. This codes for CASSPGTSGSGIHNEQFF.